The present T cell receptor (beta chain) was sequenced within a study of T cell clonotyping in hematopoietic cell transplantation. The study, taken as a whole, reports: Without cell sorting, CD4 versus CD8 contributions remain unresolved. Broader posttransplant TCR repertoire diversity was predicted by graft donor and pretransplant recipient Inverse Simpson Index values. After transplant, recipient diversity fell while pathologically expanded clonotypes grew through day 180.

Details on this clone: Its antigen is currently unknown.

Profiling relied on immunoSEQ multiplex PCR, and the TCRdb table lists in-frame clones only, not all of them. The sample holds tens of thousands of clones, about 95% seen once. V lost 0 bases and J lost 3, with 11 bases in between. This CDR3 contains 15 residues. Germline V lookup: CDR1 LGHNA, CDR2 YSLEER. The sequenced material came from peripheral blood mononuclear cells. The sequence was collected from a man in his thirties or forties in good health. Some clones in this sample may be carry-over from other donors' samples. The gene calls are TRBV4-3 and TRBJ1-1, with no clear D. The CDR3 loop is CASSQDRTGYTEAFF. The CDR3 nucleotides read TGCGCCAGCAGCCAAGATCGAACGGGGTACACTGAAGCTTTCTTT.